One sample yielded the 24 T cell receptor beta chains listed below, sequenced in a study of OX40 agonist ivuxolimab in advanced cancers. Clones were sequenced by immunoSEQ multiplex PCR, and TCRdb holds only the in-frame ones, with some missing. The table records about 85,000 clones, approximately 86% of them present only once. The specimen comprised CD4+ or CD8+ T cells sorted from blood, sampled in a trial of the OX40 agonist ivuxolimab. Receptor source: an adult with an advanced solid tumor such as melanoma, head and neck, liver or kidney cancer.

The chain combines TRBV21-1 with TRBJ1-3. TRBV21-1 is a recognized pseudogene. This CDR3 is 13 amino acids long. This chain's CDR3 is CASPGEKGNTIYF. The CDR3 nucleotides are TGTGCCAGCCCCGGCGAAAAAGGAAACACCATATATTTT.

Concerning this clone itself: Germline and junction disagree at one end, which may indicate a read error. The chain is built from TRBV27 and TRBJ1-1, with 8 bases matching TRBD1. Germline-derived CDR1 and CDR2 are MNHEY and SMNVEV (reference sequence). The CDR3 runs to 16 residues. The CDR3 DNA follows: TGTGCCAGCAGTCGGGACAGGCAAAGTCGGAACGCTGAAGCTTTCTTT. Translation gives CASSRDRQSRNAEAFF.

The V call is TRBV4-2, the J call TRBJ2-7; 7 nucleotides align to TRBD2. The V gene end was trimmed by 0 bases and the J gene end by 12 bases; junction bases not matched to a gene: 11. The CDR3 spans 14 residues. The germline V gene encodes CDR1 LGHNA and CDR2 YNFKEQ. The CDR3 loop is CASSQDPRDYIPYF. The CDR3 DNA follows: TGTGCCAGCAGCCAAGATCCGAGGGACTACATTCCGTACTTC.

This chain joins TRBV5-1 and TRBJ2-2; D might be TRBD1 or TRBD2, each matching 6 bases. Germline V CDR1 and CDR2: SGHRS, YFSETQ. This CDR3 comprises 15 residues. The V and J ends lost 2 bases and 4 bases respectively, with 12 bases between them. The CDR3 nucleotides are TGCGCCAGCAGCTTTACCGGGGGCCCCACCGGGGAGCTGTTTTTT. Translated, it gives CASSFTGGPTGELFF.

The chain couples TRBV11-2 to TRBJ2-5; D is possibly TRBD1 (7 bases). V was trimmed by 1 base and J by 2 bases, leaving 11 bases between them. This CDR3 contains 15 residues. CDR1 SGHAT and CDR2 FQNNGV come from the germline V gene. This CDR3 reads CASSLGGDRQETQYF. The CDR3 DNA reads TGTGCCAGCAGCTTAGGGGGGGACAGACAAGAGACCCAGTACTTC.

This chain joins TRBV9 and TRBJ1-2; 8 positions match TRBD1. CDR3 size: 14 residues. Germline CDR1 and CDR2: SGDLS and YYNGEE. The junction had 5 bases not matched to a gene; V was cut back by 0 bases and J by 7 bases. Here the CDR3 reads CASSVDTGGTGYTF. CDR3 DNA: TGTGCCAGCAGCGTAGATACAGGGGGGACTGGCTACACCTTC.

The gene calls are TRBV11-2 and TRBJ2-5; D unclear. Trimming stripped 3 bases from V and 0 bases from J, with 5 bases between. This CDR3 contains 13 residues. The germline V gene encodes CDR1 SGHAT and CDR2 FQNNGV. Here the CDR3 DNA reads TGTGCCAGCAGCTTGGGATACCAAGAGACCCAGTACTTC. Translation: CASSLGYQETQYF. The whole variable domain, remainder taken from reference TRBV11-2 and TRBJ2-5, is EAGVAQSPRYKIIEKRQSVAFWCNPISGHATLYWYQQILGQGPKLLIQFQNNGVVDDSQLPKDRFSAERLKGVDSTLKIQPAKLEDSAVYLCASSLGYQETQYFGPGTRLLVL.

This rearrangement joins TRBV5-4 to TRBJ2-5; 9 nucleotides line up with TRBD1. The DNA matches TRBJ2-7 better at its end, which makes the J call doubtful. CDR1 and CDR2 from the germline V gene are SGHNT and YYREEE (reference sequence). The length of the CDR3 is 14 residues. CDR3 amino acids: CASSYWDRVYEQYF. CDR3 bases: TGTGCCAGCAGCTATTGGGACAGGGTCTACGAGCAGTACTTC.

The chain carries TRBV6-5 and TRBJ2-7, with D perhaps TRBD1 (6 bases). CDR3 length: 14 amino acids. Germline CDR1 is MNHEY and CDR2 is SVGAGI. Deletions cut 4 bases from V and 3 bases from J, with 13 bases between. CDR3 residues: CASSSRGQRYEQYF. Written as DNA, the CDR3 is TGTGCCAGCAGTTCCAGGGGACAACGCTACGAGCAGTACTTC.

This clone was found a few times. The chain is built from TRBV28 and TRBJ1-2; D gene uncertain. CDR1 is MDHEN, CDR2 SYDVKM, per germline. V dropped 5 bases and J dropped 5 bases, with 9 bases sitting between them. The CDR3 runs to 12 residues. The CDR3 protein is CASSLQQYGYTF. Written as DNA, the CDR3 is TGTGCCAGCAGTCTCCAACAGTATGGCTACACCTTC.

This clone came up a few times. This chain connects TRBV29-1 to TRBJ1-2; 7 positions match TRBD1. Germline V gives CDR1 SQVTM, CDR2 ANQGSEA. V shed 6 bases, J shed 0 bases, and the junction held 4 bases outside the gene matches. The CDR3 runs to 13 residues. Here the CDR3 DNA reads TGCAGCGTCATACAGGGGACTAACTATGGCTACACCTTC. Residues: CSVIQGTNYGYTF.

This clone came up a few times. CDR3 in DNA: TGCGCCAGCAGCTATAACACCGGGACTAGCAGCAATGAGCAGTTCTTC. Protein sequence: CASSYNTGTSSNEQFF. V and J are TRBV5-1 and TRBJ2-1, with TRBD2 matching 9 bases. Germline CDR1 and CDR2: SGHRS and YFSETQ. With V trimmed by 3 bases and J by 6 bases, 10 bases remained unmatched. The CDR3 is 16 residues long.

CDR3 coding DNA: TGTGCCAGCAGTCAGACAGGGGTCGATGGCTACACCTTC. Its protein is CASSQTGVDGYTF. The chain has TRBV2 and TRBJ1-2; TRBD1 matches at 8 bases. Germline loops: CDR1 SNHLY, CDR2 FYNNEI. Trimming at V came to 5 bases and at J to 6 bases, leaving 5 bases not matched to a gene. The CDR3 is 13 amino acids.

The chain joins TRBV6-5 to TRBJ2-2; D perhaps matches TRBD2 (5 bases). CDR3 length equals 16 residues. Trimming pared 4 bases from V and 1 base from J, leaving 13 bases between. Germline values: CDR1 MNHEY, CDR2 SVGAGI. CDR3 sequence reads: CASSWSSAGNTGELFF. The CDR3 DNA sequence: TGTGCCAGCAGTTGGTCCAGTGCGGGGAACACCGGGGAGCTGTTTTTT.

The genes are TRBV18 and TRBJ2-7, with D unresolved. Trimming left V 6 bases short and J 3 bases short, with 15 bases between. CDR1 is KGHSH, CDR2 LQKENI, per germline. This CDR3 spans 14 amino acids. CDR3 DNA sequence: TGTGCCAGCTCGCAAAGAAGGCAGCTCTACGAGCAGTACTTC. Residues: CASSQRRQLYEQYF.

The CDR3 region is CASIPTSGEVDGYTF. CDR3 sequence (DNA): TGTGCCAGCATCCCAACCTCAGGGGAAGTTGATGGCTACACCTTC. V and J are TRBV6-1 and TRBJ1-2; D might be TRBD1 (6 bases). V was trimmed by 7 bases and J by 6 bases, leaving 21 bases between them. Germline-derived CDR1 and CDR2 are MNHNS and SASEGT. CDR3 length equals 15 residues.

The chain uses TRBV6-1 and TRBJ1-3; D unclear. The V and J ends lost 5 bases and 0 bases respectively, with 11 bases between them. The length of the CDR3 is 15 residues. CDR1 MNHNS and CDR2 SASEGT come from the germline V gene. The CDR3: CASSRDIYSGNTIYF. In DNA, the CDR3 is TGTGCCAGCAGTCGAGACATCTACTCTGGAAACACCATATATTTT.

This clone has a handful of counts. The chain uses TRBV28 and TRBJ1-5; the D is unclear. Germline values: CDR1 MDHEN, CDR2 SYDVKM. This CDR3 contains 11 residues. V was pared by 4 bases and J by 5 bases, with 3 bases between. The CDR3 coding sequence is TGTGCCAGCAGTTCCTATCAGCCCCAGCATTTT. Translated, it gives CASSSYQPQHF.

The chain combines TRBV2 with TRBJ2-7; no clear D gene. Germline-derived CDR1 and CDR2 are SNHLY and FYNNEI. This CDR3 has 13 amino acids. Trimming stripped 6 bases from V and 1 base from J, with 10 bases between. The CDR3 loop is CASSTTGSYEQYF. DNA of the CDR3: TGTGCCAGCAGCACGACTGGGTCCTACGAGCAGTACTTC.

The gene calls are TRBV14 and TRBJ2-3, with D maybe TRBD1 (6 bases). V lost 2 bases, J lost 4 bases, and 13 bases lay in between. CDR1 is SGHDN, CDR2 FVKESK, per germline. There are 15 residues in the CDR3. This CDR3 reads CASSQLTQGADTQYF. CDR3 coding DNA: TGTGCCAGCAGCCAATTAACACAGGGCGCAGATACGCAGTATTTT.

The chain carries TRBV9 and TRBJ1-1; 9 nucleotides align to TRBD1. This CDR3 spans 17 amino acids. Germline lookup yields CDR1 SGDLS and CDR2 YYNGEE. The trim removed 0 bases at V and 3 bases at J, leaving 9 bases unmatched. This CDR3 reads CASSVGDREVGDTEAFF. CDR3 nucleotide sequence: TGTGCCAGCAGCGTAGGGGACAGGGAGGTTGGGGACACTGAAGCTTTCTTT.

The chain combines TRBV7-2 with TRBJ1-6; weak D call: TRBD1 (5 bases). The CDR3 consists of 16 residues. The germline CDR1 and CDR2 sequences are SGHTA and FQGNSA. V was shortened by 2 bases and J by 6 bases, with 14 bases between the two germline ends. The CDR3 loop is CASSLSGGGVNSPLHF. CDR3 nucleotides: TGTGCCAGCAGCTTAAGCGGCGGGGGTGTTAATTCACCCCTCCACTTT.

Concerning this clone itself: A much more abundant neighbour one base away suggests this may be a read error. The same CDR3 arises from other DNA sequences in this sample as well. CDR3 region: CASSADSNTEAFF. The CDR3 nucleotides read TGTGCCAGCAGCGCCGACAGTAACACTGAAGCTTTCTTT. This sequence joins TRBV7-6 and TRBJ1-1; tentatively, D is TRBD1 (5 bases). This CDR3 spans 13 amino acids. V lost 5 bases and J lost 2, with 9 bases in between. Germline assignment: CDR1 SGHVS and CDR2 FNYEAQ.

This chain joins TRBV7-2 and TRBJ2-5, with a possible D match to TRBD1 (6 bases). The germline CDR1 and CDR2 sequences are SGHTA and FQGNSA. The CDR3 is made up of 12 amino acids. Between the trimmed V and J ends, which lost 5 bases and 5 bases, there was a span of 9 bases. CDR3 nucleotide sequence: TGTGCCAGCAGCAGGGGGATGGAGACCCAGTACTTC. Its protein is CASSRGMETQYF.